This passage covers 30 T cell receptor beta chains from one sample sequenced in a study of blood T cell repertoires in COVID-19. Profiling relied on immunoSEQ multiplex PCR, and the TCRdb table lists in-frame clones only, not all of them. The sample includes more than 300,000 clones, 70% to 90% of them seen just once. Sequencing was done on a sample of PBMCs or T cells enriched from blood (not recorded which). The receptors stem from a man in his forties in a cohort exposed to, infected with or recovered from COVID-19 (not recorded which).

This CDR3 is CSVVWGHHYEQYF. The CDR3 coding sequence is TGCAGCGTTGTCTGGGGGCACCATTACGAGCAGTACTTC. The V call is TRBV29-1, the J call TRBJ2-7; D possibly corresponds to TRBD1 (6 bases). Trimming shortened V by 4 bases and J by 4 bases, and 14 bases separated the two germline ends. This CDR3 has 13 residues. Germline lookup yields CDR1 SQVTM and CDR2 ANQGSEA.

This chain links TRBV10-1 with TRBJ2-7, with D possibly matching TRBD2 (6 bases). V was trimmed by 6 bases and J by 0 bases, leaving 15 bases between them. Germline CDR1 WNHNN, CDR2 SYGVQD (reference sequence). The CDR3 is made up of 15 amino acids. The CDR3 sequence: CASRECSGFSYEQYF. The DNA of the CDR3 is TGCGCCAGCAGGGAATGTAGCGGTTTCTCCTACGAGCAGTACTTC.

The V gene is TRBV27, the J gene TRBJ2-3; 7 nucleotides match TRBD2. The CDR3 runs to 15 residues. Germline V gives CDR1 MNHEY, CDR2 SMNVEV (reference sequence). J gave up 0 bases and V 5 bases, and 5 bases lay outside the gene matches. The CDR3 DNA sequence: TGTGCCAGCAGTCCCATTAGCGGGAGCACAGATACGCAGTATTTT. This encodes CASSPISGSTDTQYF.

The chain recombines TRBV2 with TRBJ1-4; D may be TRBD1 (5 bases). The CDR3 extends over 15 amino acids. V was cut by 6 bases and J by 6 bases, with 17 bases left in between. From germline, CDR1 is SNHLY and CDR2 FYNNEI. CDR3 sequence: CASSPGQGAYEKLFF. The CDR3, as DNA: TGTGCCAGCAGCCCTGGTCAAGGGGCCTATGAAAAACTGTTTTTT.

About this clone: This CDR3 is also generated by other DNA sequences in the sample. V gene TRBV6-5 combines with J gene TRBJ2-7, with a possible D match to TRBD1 (6 bases). Germline CDR1 and CDR2: MNHEY and SVGAGI. The CDR3 runs to 14 residues. Trimming took 2 bases from V and 2 from J, leaving 10 bases between them. The DNA of the CDR3 is TGTGCCAGCAGTTACGTCAGGGGTACCTACGAGCAGTACTTC. Translating it yields CASSYVRGTYEQYF.

The rearrangement joins TRBV27 to TRBJ2-7; 8 bases line up with TRBD1. Germline V gene data show CDR1 as MNHEY and CDR2 as SMNVEV (reference sequence). This CDR3 is built from 14 residues. V gave up 5 bases and J gave up 3 bases; unmatched junction bases: 6. CDR3 DNA sequence: TGTGCCAGCAGTCGCCCTGGACAGGGCTACGAGCAGTACTTC. It is translated as CASSRPGQGYEQYF.

The gene calls are TRBV7-8 and TRBJ2-2; the D gene is possibly TRBD2 (7 bases). Germline loops: CDR1 SGHVS, CDR2 FQNEAQ. This CDR3 spans 16 amino acids. Trimming removed 5 bases at V and 8 bases at J, with 21 bases between. The CDR3 loop is CASSPRLGGVVGELFF. The CDR3 DNA reads TGTGCCAGCAGCCCCCGGCTAGGGGGGGTTGTGGGGGAGCTGTTTTTT.

Here the CDR3 DNA reads TGTGCCAGCAGGAGAGGTACTAGCGGATACGAGCAGTACTTC. It encodes CASRRGTSGYEQYF. The V gene is TRBV6-5, the J gene TRBJ2-7; 8 nucleotides align to TRBD2. Trimming at V came to 6 bases and at J to 4 bases, leaving 8 bases not matched to a gene. The germline CDR1 and CDR2 sequences are MNHEY and SVGAGI. CDR3 size: 14 residues.

This clone was seen a few times. J is TRBJ1-2 and V is TRBV5-1; 8 nucleotides match TRBD1. This CDR3 has 12 residues. Trimming took 6 bases from V and 5 from J; bases not matched to a gene: 3. CDR1 is SGHRS and CDR2 is YFSETQ in the germline V gene. The CDR3 loop is CASTGQGYGYTF. The CDR3 DNA is TGCGCCAGCACCGGACAGGGATATGGCTACACCTTC.

The chain has TRBV11-3 and TRBJ2-1; TRBD2 matches 8 bases. The CDR3 consists of 17 residues. CDR1 is SGHNT and CDR2 is YENEEA in the germline V gene. The V gene end was trimmed by 0 bases and the J gene end by 0 bases; junction bases not matched to a gene: 4. The chain's CDR3 is CASSLEGSGNSYNEQFF. CDR3 in DNA: TGTGCCAGCAGCTTAGAAGGTAGCGGGAACTCCTACAATGAGCAGTTCTTC.

The V gene is TRBV6-1, the J gene TRBJ2-3; tentatively, D is TRBD1 (5 bases). Germline V gives CDR1 MNHNS, CDR2 SASEGT. CDR3 size: 14 residues. V was shortened by 3 bases and J by 2 bases, with 9 bases between the two germline ends. The CDR3 region is CASSDRDHTDTQYF. CDR3 nucleotides: TGTGCCAGCAGTGACAGGGATCACACAGATACGCAGTATTTT.

This clone was counted a single time. This rearrangement joins TRBV19 to TRBJ2-3; D is perhaps TRBD1 (5 bases). Per germline, CDR1 LNHDA and CDR2 SQIVND (reference sequence). This CDR3 region has 15 residues. The V end lost 3 bases, the J end lost 4 bases, and 14 bases lay between the germline ends. The CDR3 DNA sequence: TGTGCCAGTAGTATGAGTCAGGGCCTACCAGATACGCAGTATTTT. Protein product: CASSMSQGLPDTQYF.

The rearrangement links TRBV9 to TRBJ2-7; 11 bases are a match to TRBD2. This CDR3 spans 16 amino acids. The J segment lost 3 bases and the V segment lost 0 bases, leaving 5 bases of the junction unmatched. Germline V gene data show CDR1 as SGDLS and CDR2 as YYNGEE. The CDR3 region is CASSVGGLAGYYEQYF. In DNA, the CDR3 is TGTGCCAGCAGCGTAGGTGGACTAGCGGGTTACTACGAGCAGTACTTC. Filled out from reference TRBV9 and TRBJ2-7, the complete variable domain reads DSGVTQTPKHLITATGQRVTLRCSPRSGDLSVYWYQQSLDQGLQFLIQYYNGEERAKGNILERFSAQQFPDLHSELNLSSLELGDSALYFCASSVGGLAGYYEQYFGPGTRLTVT.

V and J are TRBV5-1 and TRBJ2-1; 10 nucleotides align to TRBD2. V lost 2 bases to trimming and J lost 8 bases; unmatched junction nucleotides: 4. CDR1 is SGHRS and CDR2 is YFSETQ in the germline V gene. The CDR3 is 14 residues long. This chain's CDR3 is CASSFRLAGDEQFF. Here the CDR3 DNA reads TGCGCCAGCAGCTTTCGGCTAGCGGGAGATGAGCAGTTCTTC.

V gene TRBV16 combines with J gene TRBJ1-1; the match to TRBD1 covers 10 bases. V dropped 3 bases and J dropped 1; count of bases not matched to a gene: 8. The CDR3 spans 17 residues. Germline values: CDR1 KGHSY, CDR2 FQNENV. In DNA form, the CDR3 reads TGTGCCAGCAGCCATATGGGACAGGGGCTACGGAACACTGAAGCTTTCTTT. The encoded protein is CASSHMGQGLRNTEAFF.

The chain joins TRBV6-5 to TRBJ2-7, with TRBD1 matching 8 bases. CDR1 is MNHEY and CDR2 is SVGAGI in the germline V gene. The CDR3 runs to 13 residues. V dropped 8 bases and J dropped 1; count of bases not matched to a gene: 4. The CDR3 coding sequence is TGTGCCAGCGCCGGACAGGGATCCTACGAGCAGTACTTC. Protein sequence: CASAGQGSYEQYF.

This sequence joins TRBV5-6 and TRBJ2-1; 7 nucleotides line up with TRBD1. This CDR3 comprises 15 residues. Trimming cost V 0 bases and J 4 bases; bases outside gene matches: 4. Germline lookup yields CDR1 SGHDT and CDR2 YYEEEE. CDR3 coding DNA: TGTGCCAGCAGCTTGGTCTGGGACAGTTACAATGAGCAGTTCTTC. This gives the protein CASSLVWDSYNEQFF.

This clone was found a few times. The gene calls are TRBV7-8 and TRBJ1-5; 9 bases are shared with TRBD1. The CDR3 covers 17 residues. J was trimmed by 2 bases and V by 3 bases; bases with no gene match: 8. The germline V gene has CDR1 SGHVS and CDR2 FQNEAQ. The CDR3 DNA sequence: TGTGCCAGCAGCTTGGGACAGGGACTTCGCGGCAATCAGCCCCAGCATTTT. This codes for CASSLGQGLRGNQPQHF.

V gene TRBV19 combines with J gene TRBJ1-2; 9 bases match TRBD1. The germline CDR1 and CDR2 sequences are LNHDA and SQIVND (reference sequence). The CDR3 extends over 16 amino acids. Trimming removed 1 base from V and 6 bases from J; junction bases left unmatched: 9. As DNA, the CDR3 is TGTGCCAGTAGTATAGCAACAGGGGGCTCGTTTGATGGCTACACCTTC. Residues: CASSIATGGSFDGYTF.

The chain carries TRBV11-2 and TRBJ2-3, with a possible D match to TRBD2 (5 bases). Germline CDR1 SGHAT, CDR2 FQNNGV. V lost 5 bases and J lost 2, with 17 bases in between. The CDR3 contains 16 residues. The CDR3 coding sequence is TGTGCCAGCAGCCCCCCGGGGAAGCGGTCCACAGATACGCAGTATTTT. Its translation: CASSPPGKRSTDTQYF.

The chain has TRBV27 and TRBJ1-1, with D tentatively TRBD1 (6 bases). CDR1 and CDR2 from the germline V gene are MNHEY and SMNVEV (reference sequence). This CDR3 has 14 amino acids. With 4 bases removed from V and 2 bases from J, the gap between germline ends came to 11 bases. The CDR3 sequence: CASSWLQGNTEAFF. The CDR3 region has the DNA TGTGCCAGCAGTTGGTTACAGGGAAACACTGAAGCTTTCTTT.

The V and J genes are TRBV11-2 and TRBJ2-3, with 9 bases lining up with TRBD2. The ends lost 1 base at V and 1 base at J; junction bases unmatched: 3. The CDR3 is 16 residues long. From germline, CDR1 is SGHAT and CDR2 FQNNGV. DNA of the CDR3: TGTGCCAGCAGCTTAGGCCTAGCGGGACGCACAGATACGCAGTATTTT. Translated: CASSLGLAGRTDTQYF.

The rearrangement links TRBV3-1 (or the pseudogene TRBV3-2) to TRBJ1-1; tentative D call: TRBD1 (5 bases). CDR1 is LGHDT, CDR2 YNNKEL, per germline (reference sequence). The CDR3 totals 15 residues. Between the trimmed V and J ends, which lost 2 bases and 6 bases, there was a span of 16 bases. The CDR3 here is CASSQYGGIRAEAFF. The CDR3 DNA reads TGTGCCAGCAGCCAATATGGGGGGATTAGGGCTGAAGCTTTCTTT.

The gene calls are TRBV2 and TRBJ2-7; 7 bases map to TRBD2. This CDR3 has 14 residues. CDR1 SNHLY and CDR2 FYNNEI come from the germline V gene. V shed 3 bases, J shed 4 bases, and the junction held 6 bases outside the gene matches. This chain's CDR3 is CASSDGLGRYEQYF. Written as DNA, the CDR3 is TGTGCCAGCAGTGATGGCCTCGGGAGGTACGAGCAGTACTTC.

The genes are TRBV5-4 and TRBJ2-1, with 11 bases lining up with TRBD2. CDR3 size: 18 residues. J was trimmed by 7 bases and V by 0 bases; bases with no gene match: 12. Looked up from germline, CDR1 is SGHNT and CDR2 is YYREEE (reference sequence). CDR3 bases: TGTGCCAGCAGCTTGGGAGCTCTTAGCGGGAGGGCCGGAAATGAGCAGTTCTTC. This translates into CASSLGALSGRAGNEQFF.

The chain recombines TRBV5-1 with TRBJ2-1; maybe TRBD2 (5 bases). The V end was cut by 1 base, the J end by 2 bases, with 10 bases between. Germline CDR1 is SGHRS and CDR2 is YFSETQ. This CDR3 is built from 15 residues. CDR3 loop: CASSLISGTYNEQFF. The CDR3 DNA reads TGCGCCAGCAGCTTGATAAGCGGCACCTACAATGAGCAGTTCTTC.

The chain combines TRBV11-2 with TRBJ1-4; tentatively, D is TRBD1 (6 bases). The CDR3 is made up of 15 amino acids. Trimming left V 0 bases short and J 5 bases short, with 10 bases between. The germline CDR1 and CDR2 sequences are SGHAT and FQNNGV. The CDR3 is CASSLDRGWNEKLFF. In DNA form, the CDR3 reads TGTGCCAGCAGCTTAGACAGGGGATGGAATGAAAAACTGTTTTTT.

The count of this clone is one. The J gene is TRBJ2-1, the V gene TRBV24-1, with D perhaps TRBD2 (5 bases). The CDR3 is 13 residues long. Germline V lookup: CDR1 KGHDR, CDR2 SFDVKD. The V gene lost 3 bases and the J gene lost 9 bases, with 11 bases spanning the gap. CDR3 region: CATSDLRGGEQFF. In DNA form, the CDR3 reads TGTGCCACCAGTGATCTCCGCGGAGGTGAGCAGTTCTTC.

The J gene is TRBJ1-5, the V gene TRBV5-1; 7 positions agree with TRBD1. The CDR3 is 15 amino acids. V gave up 0 bases and J gave up 2 bases; unmatched junction bases: 2. Germline V gene data show CDR1 as SGHRS and CDR2 as YFSETQ. The CDR3 nucleotides are TGCGCCAGCAGCTTGGATACAGGGGGCAATCAGCCCCAGCATTTT. It translates to CASSLDTGGNQPQHF. Full variable domain (rest looked up from reference TRBV5-1 and TRBJ1-5): KAGVTQTPRYLIKTRGQQVTLSCSPISGHRSVSWYQQTPGQGLQFLFEYFSETQRNKGNFPGRFSGRQFSNSRSEMNVSTLELGDSALYLCASSLDTGGNQPQHFGDGTRLSIL.

The CDR3 bases are TGTGCCAGCAGCTTTGCAGGGGGCTCGGGTGAGCAGTACTTC. It specifies CASSFAGGSGEQYF. The rearrangement uses TRBV7-9 and TRBJ2-7; 8 bases agree with TRBD1. The junction had 8 bases not matched to a gene; V was cut back by 3 bases and J by 7 bases. Germline V gene sequence: CDR1 SEHNR, CDR2 FQNEAQ (reference sequence). The CDR3 extends over 14 amino acids.